This TCR beta chain was retrieved from a study of early T cells in non-severe SARS-CoV-2 infection. Study overall: Unsorted whole-blood RNA was sequenced in bulk, leaving chains unpaired.

As concerns this clonotype: Antigen: not known.

Study results and caveats: VDJdb matching, biased toward anti-spike CD8 responses, missed private and CD4 specificities.

cDNA molecules, individually, were tagged with unique molecular identifiers. TCRdb called the 5' RACE reads again in MiXCR, with one record for every CDR3 protein. The table shows approximately 83,000 distinct CDR3 sequences, with around 15% occurring only once. Germline V gene lookup returns CDR1 SGHVS and CDR2 FNYEAQ. The CDR3 length is 15 residues. V shed 7 bases and J 0 bases; nucleotides not matched to a gene: 5. This chain joins TRBV7-6 and TRBJ2-2; 7 bases fit TRBD1. This receptor was obtained from an adult who was a healthcare worker with PCR-confirmed SARS-CoV-2 infection or an uninfected control (not recorded which). Sequencing was done on a sample of whole blood. The CDR3 bases are TGTGCCAGCACCCGGGACAGCGCGAACACCGGGGAGCTGTTTTTT. Protein product: CASTRDSANTGELFF.